This T cell receptor beta chain was captured in a study of breast tumors, draining lymph nodes, adjacent tissues. Comment on this clonotype: The germline gene is not matched at one end of the junction; a read error may be the cause.

Samples came from axillary lymph nodes draining the breast cancer. The CDR3 totals 17 residues. The germline CDR1 and CDR2 sequences are MNHEY and SVGEGT. One entry per CDR3 protein results from TCRdb running MiXCR on the multiplex PCR reads. Here the sample spans approximately 130,000 distinct CDR3 sequences, around 24% being singletons. The V call is TRBV6-2 or TRBV6-3, the J call TRBJ1-5, with a tentative D call TRBD1 (6 bases). Input material: axillary lymph node tissue. The sequence came from a female donor with breast cancer. Some clones in this sample may be carry-over from other donors' samples. The CDR3 reads CASSYSDSPYSNQPQRF. The CDR3 coding sequence is TGTGCCAGCAGTTACTCGGACAGCCCTTATAGCAATCAGCCCCAGCGTTTT.